The clone carrying this T cell receptor (beta chain) was detected only a few times. This sample is drawn from a study of Graves' ophthalmopathy and Graves' hyperthyroidism. V lost 8 bases to trimming and J lost 1 base, with 9 bases between them. This CDR3 is built from 12 residues. The stable label applied to hyperthyroidism with no ophthalmopathy within 18 months of follow-up. From RNA, the CDR3 regions of TCR beta chains were amplified and sequenced. HTBI primers were employed in first-round RT-PCR, then a second-round multiplex PCR followed. TCRdb re-called the multiplex PCR reads with MiXCR, one entry per CDR3 protein. The sample gives about 620,000 distinct CDR3 sequences, about 20% of which show up once; approximately 6.5% is in the top ten.

The chain is built from TRBV12-3 or TRBV12-4 and TRBJ2-7; no firm D call. The TCR was taken from a young woman with stable Graves' hyperthyroidism. Some clones in this sample may be carry-over from other donors' samples. Sequenced material: peripheral blood. The CDR3 spells CASRVGSYEQYF. DNA for the CDR3: TGTGCCAGCCGAGTTGGTTCCTACGAGCAGTACTTC.